The rows below give T cell receptor beta chains drawn from one sample of a study of patients and donors after allogeneic stem cell transplantation. MiXCR, run by TCRdb on the RT-PCR reads, gives a single entry per CDR3 protein. Seen here are hundreds of thousands of distinct CDR3 sequences, 15% to 20% observed once, and the top ten hold roughly 7%. Sequenced input: blood, either unsorted or a sorted T cell fraction (not recorded which). Receptors were obtained from a human donor who was either an allogeneic HSCT recipient or a stem cell or donor lymphocyte infusion donor (not recorded which). It is not recorded whose cells these are; they may come from a transplant donor. Both conserved end residues are part of each CDR3. D genes are given only for firm matches. The size of a clone is reported for some rows only, either as once, few or many, or as a class for expanded clones.

CDR3: CASSLVLEREAAVSYNEQFF; DNA: TGTGCCAGCAGCTTAGTCCTGGAGAGAGAAGCAGCGGTCTCCTACAATGAGCAGTTCTTC; size: .; V: TRBV7-7; J: TRBJ2-1; D: .; length: 20
CDR3: CASSAGQGPYNEQFF; DNA: TGTGCCAGCTCAGCGGGACAGGGCCCCTACAATGAGCAGTTCTTC; size: few; V: TRBV18; J: TRBJ2-1; D: TRBD1; length: 15
CDR3: CASTSGANTGELFF; DNA: TGCGCCAGCACTAGCGGTGCGAACACCGGGGAGCTGTTTTTT; size: .; V: TRBV5-1; J: TRBJ2-2; D: TRBD2; length: 14
CDR3: CASSLGGVLMGDTQYF; DNA: TGTGCCAGCAGTTTAGGTGGCGTCTTGATGGGTGATACGCAGTATTTT; size: few; V: TRBV27; J: TRBJ2-3; D: .; length: 16
CDR3: CSARALGRTYRDTDYGYTF; DNA: TGCAGTGCTAGAGCCCTGGGCCGAACCTATCGGGACACCGACTATGGCTACACCTTC; size: few; V: TRBV20-1; J: TRBJ1-2; D: .; length: 19
CDR3: CASSLGVGGPHEQYF; DNA: TGTGCCAGCAGTTTGGGGGTGGGAGGGCCCCACGAGCAGTACTTC; size: .; V: TRBV12-3/TRBV12-4; J: TRBJ2-7; D: TRBD2; length: 15
CDR3: CASSSTGLPSREQYF; DNA: TGTGCCAGCAGTTCAACGGGACTCCCATCGAGGGAGCAGTACTTC; size: few; V: TRBV12-3/TRBV12-4; J: TRBJ2-7; D: .; length: 15
CDR3: CSARDPAGTDTQYF; DNA: TGCAGTGCTAGAGACCCGGCGGGCACAGATACGCAGTATTTT; size: .; V: TRBV20-1; J: TRBJ2-3; D: .; length: 14
CDR3: CATRTGSGRALNTGELFF; DNA: TGTGCCACCCGAACGGGTAGCGGGAGGGCCCTGAACACCGGGGAGCTGTTTTTT; size: few; V: TRBV15; J: TRBJ2-2; D: TRBD2; length: 18
CDR3: CASSYPTGTPNYEQYF; DNA: TGTGCCAGCAGTTACCCCACCGGGACGCCCAACTACGAGCAGTACTTC; size: .; V: TRBV6-2/TRBV6-3; J: TRBJ2-7; D: .; length: 16
CDR3: CAISRRTNYGYTF; DNA: TGTGCCATCAGCAGGAGAACTAACTATGGCTACACCTTC; size: .; V: TRBV10-3; J: TRBJ1-2; D: .; length: 13
CDR3: CSAHRTSGQETQYF; DNA: TGCAGTGCCCACCGCACTAGCGGTCAAGAGACCCAGTACTTC; size: .; V: TRBV20-1; J: TRBJ2-5; D: TRBD2; length: 14
CDR3: CSVGTLSNQPQHF; DNA: TGCAGCGTTGGGACACTTAGCAATCAGCCCCAGCATTTT; size: .; V: TRBV29-1; J: TRBJ1-5; D: .; length: 13
CDR3: CASTQYTGGRNYNQPQHF; DNA: TGTGCCAGCACCCAGTACACGGGAGGGCGGAACTACAATCAGCCCCAGCATTTT; size: few; V: TRBV12-3/TRBV12-4; J: TRBJ1-5; D: .; length: 18